This T cell receptor beta chain comes out of a study of breast tumors, draining lymph nodes, adjacent tissues. Axillary draining lymph nodes of breast cancer patients supplied the node samples. This CDR3 is 15 amino acids long. The V gene's germline CDR1 is LNHDA and CDR2 SQIVND (reference sequence). V lost 3 bases and J 4 bases, leaving 15 bases between the germline ends. In the case of this clonotype: What it recognizes is unknown.

Study conclusions and caveats: Compared with basal-like, luminal-like tumors shared significantly more repertoire with nontumor tissue.

TCRdb analysed the multiplex PCR reads with MiXCR anew, one entry per CDR3 protein. The sample contains approximately 140,000 distinct CDR3 sequences, about 33% of which appear only once. This sequence joins TRBV19 and TRBJ1-1, with D possibly matching TRBD1 (5 bases). The clonotype comes from a female donor with breast cancer. Some clones in this sample may be carry-over from other donors' samples. The source material was axillary lymph node tissue. The CDR3 DNA reads as TGTGCCAGTAGTATCGGTGGAGGGGATGGCACTGAAGCTTTCTTT. Its translation is CASSIGGGDGTEAFF.